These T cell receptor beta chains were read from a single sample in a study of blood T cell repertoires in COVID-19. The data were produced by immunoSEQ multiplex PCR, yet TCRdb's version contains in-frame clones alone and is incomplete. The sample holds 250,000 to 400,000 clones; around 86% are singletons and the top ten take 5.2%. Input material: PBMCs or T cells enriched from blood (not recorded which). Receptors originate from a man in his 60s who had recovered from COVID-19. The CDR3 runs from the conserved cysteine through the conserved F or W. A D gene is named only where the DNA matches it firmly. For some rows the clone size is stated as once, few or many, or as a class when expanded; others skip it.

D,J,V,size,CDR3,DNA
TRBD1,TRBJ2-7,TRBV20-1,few,CSASPGQGASYEQYF,TGCAGTGCTAGTCCGGGACAGGGGGCTTCCTACGAGCAGTACTTC
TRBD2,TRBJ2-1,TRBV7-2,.,CASSLGFGTSDYEQFF,TGTGCCAGCAGCTTGGGTTTCGGGACTAGCGACTATGAGCAGTTCTTC
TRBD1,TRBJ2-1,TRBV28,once,CASTSGRQGSNEQFF,TGTGCCAGCACCTCGGGTAGACAGGGCTCCAATGAGCAGTTCTTC
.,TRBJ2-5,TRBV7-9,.,CASSLRVQETQYF,TGTGCCAGCAGCTTGAGGGTCCAAGAGACCCAGTACTTC
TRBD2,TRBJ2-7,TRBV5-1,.,CASSPTSGIALGEQYF,TGCGCCAGCAGCCCGACTAGCGGGATCGCCCTGGGAGAGCAGTACTTC
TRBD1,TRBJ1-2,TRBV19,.,CASSIVGGTGANYGYTF,TGTGCCAGTAGTATAGTTGGTGGGACAGGGGCCAACTATGGCTACACCTTC
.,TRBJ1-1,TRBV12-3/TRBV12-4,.,CASSPHRVAEAFF,TGTGCCAGCAGTCCGCACAGGGTGGCTGAAGCTTTCTTT
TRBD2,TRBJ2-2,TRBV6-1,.,CASSGGVAGGGTGELFF,TGTGCCAGCAGTGGAGGGGTAGCGGGAGGCGGCACCGGGGAGCTGTTTTTT
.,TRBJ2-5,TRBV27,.,CASSFSDRQETQYF,TGTGCCAGCAGTTTTAGTGACAGACAAGAGACCCAGTACTTC
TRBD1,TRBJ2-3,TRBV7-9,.,CASSFWTGRSDTQYF,TGTGCCAGCAGCTTTTGGACAGGGCGGTCAGATACGCAGTATTTT
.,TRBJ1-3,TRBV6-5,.,CASRNAGGSGNTIYF,TGTGCCAGCAGGAACGCCGGGGGCTCTGGAAACACCATATATTTT
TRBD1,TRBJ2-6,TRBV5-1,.,CASSLGPYYRGLDSGANVLTF,TGCGCCAGCAGCTTGGGACCATATTACAGGGGGCTGGACTCTGGGGCCAACGTCCTGACTTTC
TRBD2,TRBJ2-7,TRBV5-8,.,CASSSGGTSGSGEQYF,TGTGCCAGCAGCTCGGGGGGGACTAGCGGGAGTGGCGAGCAGTACTTC
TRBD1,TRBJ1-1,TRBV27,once,CASRTGGEETEAFF,TGTGCCAGCAGAACAGGGGGTGAGGAGACTGAAGCTTTCTTT
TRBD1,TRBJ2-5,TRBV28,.,CASSSQTGVKETQYF,TGTGCCAGCAGTTCCCAGACAGGGGTAAAAGAGACCCAGTACTTC
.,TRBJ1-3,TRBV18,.,CASSPLQGTSSGNTIYF,TGTGCCAGCTCACCTTTACAGGGAACGAGCTCTGGAAACACCATATATTTT
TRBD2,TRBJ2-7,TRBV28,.,CASSYWEGISEQYF,TGTGCCAGCAGTTACTGGGAGGGAATCAGCGAGCAGTACTTC
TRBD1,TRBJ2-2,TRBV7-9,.,CASSNPGTGVPTGELFF,TGTGCCAGCAGCAACCCCGGGACAGGGGTCCCCACCGGGGAGCTGTTTTTT
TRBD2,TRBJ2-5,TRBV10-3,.,CATRSSGRYQETQYF,TGTGCCACACGGAGTAGCGGGAGGTACCAAGAGACCCAGTACTTC
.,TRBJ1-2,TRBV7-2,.,CATAARGNYGYTF,TGTGCCACAGCAGCTAGGGGCAACTATGGCTACACCTTC
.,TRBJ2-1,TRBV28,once,CASSEPSGLAYNEQFF,TGTGCCAGCAGTGAACCAAGCGGGCTAGCCTACAATGAGCAGTTCTTC
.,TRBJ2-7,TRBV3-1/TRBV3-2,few,CASSQFRVHEQYF,TGTGCCAGCAGCCAATTTAGAGTCCACGAGCAGTACTTC
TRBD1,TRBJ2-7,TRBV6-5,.,CASSHGQGSYEQYF,TGTGCCAGCAGTCACGGACAGGGATCCTACGAGCAGTACTTC
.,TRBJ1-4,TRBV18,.,CASSPPVGEPNEKLFF,TGTGCCAGCTCACCACCGGTTGGAGAACCTAATGAAAAACTGTTTTTT
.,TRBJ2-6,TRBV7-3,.,CASSSPTRRGGSGANVLTF,TGTGCCAGCAGCTCCCCAACGCGACGGGGAGGATCCGGGGCCAACGTCCTGACTTTC
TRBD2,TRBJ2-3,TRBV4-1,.,CASSQDHGTSGRRGDKDTQYF,TGCGCCAGCAGCCAAGACCACGGGACTAGCGGGAGGCGGGGTGATAAGGATACGCAGTATTTT
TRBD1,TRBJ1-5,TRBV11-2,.,CASSFGPGQGGNQPQHF,TGTGCCAGCAGCTTCGGCCCGGGACAGGGGGGCAATCAGCCCCAGCATTTT
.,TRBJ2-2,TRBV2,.,CAGSQSAGELFF,TGTGCCGGGAGCCAATCAGCCGGGGAGCTGTTTTTT
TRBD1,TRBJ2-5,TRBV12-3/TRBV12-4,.,CASSLTGGETQYF,TGTGCCAGCAGTCTGACAGGGGGAGAGACCCAGTACTTC
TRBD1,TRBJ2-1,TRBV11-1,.,CASSWQGQGNNEQFF,TGTGCCAGCAGCTGGCAGGGACAGGGAAACAATGAGCAGTTCTTC
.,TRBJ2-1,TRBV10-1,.,CASSEQDRFSPQFF,TGCGCCAGCAGTGAGCAGGATCGGTTTTCCCCGCAGTTCTTC
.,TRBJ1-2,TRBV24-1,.,CATSDGTPYGYTF,TGTGCCACCAGTGATGGGACACCTTATGGCTACACCTTC
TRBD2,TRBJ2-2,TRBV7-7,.,CASSPQLAGAAGELFF,TGTGCTAGCAGCCCCCAGCTAGCGGGAGCAGCCGGGGAGCTGTTTTTT
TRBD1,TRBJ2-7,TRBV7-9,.,CASSETGGGGEQYF,TGTGCCAGCAGCGAGACAGGGGGAGGTGGCGAGCAGTACTTC
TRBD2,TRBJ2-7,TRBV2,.,CASSDPLAGENEQYF,TGTGCCAGCAGTGACCCTCTAGCGGGAGAAAACGAGCAGTACTTC
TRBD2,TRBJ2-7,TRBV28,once,CASSPRSSGRRRGEQYF,TGTGCCAGCAGTCCCAGATCTAGCGGGAGGAGAAGAGGCGAGCAGTACTTC
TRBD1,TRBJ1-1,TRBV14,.,CASSHRGQGGIPAFF,TGTGCCAGCAGCCACCGCGGACAGGGAGGCATCCCGGCTTTCTTT
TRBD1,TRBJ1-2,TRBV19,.,CASSIIGDREYGYTF,TGTGCCAGTAGTATCATAGGAGACAGGGAGTATGGCTACACCTTC
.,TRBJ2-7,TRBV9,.,CASSGLRGEQYF,TGTGCCAGCAGCGGCCTACGCGGCGAGCAGTACTTC
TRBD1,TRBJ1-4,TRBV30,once,CAWSPPGTGRGEKLFF,TGTGCCTGGAGTCCTCCCGGGACAGGGCGAGGTGAAAAACTGTTTTTT
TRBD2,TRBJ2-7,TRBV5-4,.,CASRRRAGGPYEQYF,TGTGCCAGCAGACGGCGAGCGGGAGGGCCCTACGAGCAGTACTTC
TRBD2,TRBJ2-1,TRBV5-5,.,CASSLDDLREGPRDNEQFF,TGTGCCAGCAGCTTGGATGATTTGCGGGAGGGCCCACGGGACAATGAGCAGTTCTTC
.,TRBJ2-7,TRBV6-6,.,CASSYSSERLSYEQYF,TGTGCCAGCAGTTACTCTTCCGAGAGACTATCCTACGAGCAGTACTTC
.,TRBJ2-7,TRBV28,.,CASSLGPPQVDEQYF,TGTGCCAGCAGTTTAGGGCCCCCACAGGTTGACGAGCAGTACTTC
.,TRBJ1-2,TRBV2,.,CASSEGTSYGYTF,TGTGCCAGCAGTGAAGGGACAAGCTATGGCTACACCTTC
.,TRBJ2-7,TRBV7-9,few,CASSSRGGTYEQYF,TGTGCCAGCAGCTCCAGAGGAGGAACCTACGAGCAGTACTTC
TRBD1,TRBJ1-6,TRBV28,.,CASRTGVSYNSPLHF,TGTGCCAGCAGGACAGGGGTGTCCTATAATTCACCCCTCCACTTT
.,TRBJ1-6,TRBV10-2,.,CASSELGRSPLHF,TGCGCCAGCAGTGAATTGGGGAGATCACCCCTCCACTTT
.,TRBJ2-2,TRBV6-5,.,CASSPLGAPGELFF,TGTGCCAGCAGTCCCCTAGGGGCCCCCGGGGAGCTGTTTTTT
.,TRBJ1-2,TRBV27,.,CASSPTTDGGLGYTF,TGTGCCAGCAGTCCTACGACAGACGGGGGACTCGGCTACACCTTC
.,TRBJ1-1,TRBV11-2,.,CASSDRGYTEAFF,TGTGCCAGCTCCGATCGGGGTTACACTGAAGCTTTCTTT
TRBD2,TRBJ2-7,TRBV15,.,CATSRDQGLKYEQYF,TGTGCCACCAGCAGAGATCAGGGACTAAAGTACGAGCAGTACTTC
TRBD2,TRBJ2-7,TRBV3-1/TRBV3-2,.,CASNRAGDYEQYF,TGTGCCAGCAATCGAGCGGGAGACTACGAGCAGTACTTC
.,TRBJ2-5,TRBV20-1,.,CSASMSMETQYF,TGCAGTGCTAGTATGTCTATGGAGACCCAGTACTTC
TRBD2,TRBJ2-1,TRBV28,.,CASSLTSGYNEQFF,TGTGCCAGCAGTTTAACTAGCGGGTACAATGAGCAGTTCTTC
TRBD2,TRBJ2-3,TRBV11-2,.,CASSLNLAEGTDTQYF,TGTGCCAGCAGCTTAAACCTAGCGGAAGGAACAGATACGCAGTATTTT
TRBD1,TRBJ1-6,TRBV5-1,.,CASSSTGGQNSPLHF,TGCGCCAGCAGCTCGACAGGGGGCCAGAATTCACCCCTCCACTTT
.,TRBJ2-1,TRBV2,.,CASSGISAYNEQFF,TGTGCCAGCAGTGGGATTAGCGCTTACAATGAGCAGTTCTTC
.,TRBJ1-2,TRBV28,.,CASSQRTGAVNYGYTF,TGTGCCAGCAGTCAACGGACGGGAGCCGTCAACTATGGCTACACCTTC